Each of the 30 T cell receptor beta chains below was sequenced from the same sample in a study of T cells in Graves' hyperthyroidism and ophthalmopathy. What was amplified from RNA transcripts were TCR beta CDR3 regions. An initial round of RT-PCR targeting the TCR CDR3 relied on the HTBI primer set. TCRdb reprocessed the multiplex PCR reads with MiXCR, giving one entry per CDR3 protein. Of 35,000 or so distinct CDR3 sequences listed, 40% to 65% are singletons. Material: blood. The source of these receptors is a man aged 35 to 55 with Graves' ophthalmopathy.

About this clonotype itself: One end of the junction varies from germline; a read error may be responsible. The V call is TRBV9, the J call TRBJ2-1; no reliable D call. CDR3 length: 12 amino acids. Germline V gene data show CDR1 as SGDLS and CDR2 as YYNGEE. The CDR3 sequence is CASSVGSNQQFF. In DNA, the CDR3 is TGTGCCAGCAGCGTGGGTAGCAATCAGCAGTTCTTC.

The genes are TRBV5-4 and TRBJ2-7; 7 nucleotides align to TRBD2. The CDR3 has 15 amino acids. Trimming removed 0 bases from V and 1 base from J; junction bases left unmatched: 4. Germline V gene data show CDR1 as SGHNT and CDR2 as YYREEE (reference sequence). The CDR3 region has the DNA TGTGCCAGCAGCTTGGGTCCTAGCGGTTCCTACGAGCAGTACTTC. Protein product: CASSLGPSGSYEQYF.

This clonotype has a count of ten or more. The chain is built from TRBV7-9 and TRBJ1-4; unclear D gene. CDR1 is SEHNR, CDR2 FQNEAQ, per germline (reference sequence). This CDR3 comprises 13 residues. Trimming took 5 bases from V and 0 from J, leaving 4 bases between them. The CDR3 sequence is CASSHTTNEKLFF. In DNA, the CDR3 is TGTGCCAGCAGCCACACAACTAATGAAAAACTGTTTTTT. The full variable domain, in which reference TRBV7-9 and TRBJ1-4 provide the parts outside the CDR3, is DTGVSQNPRHKITKRGQNVTFRCDPISEHNRLYWYRQTLGQGPEFLTYFQNEAQLEKSRLLSDRFSAERPKGSFSTLEIQRTEQGDSAMYLCASSHTTNEKLFFGSGTQLSVL.

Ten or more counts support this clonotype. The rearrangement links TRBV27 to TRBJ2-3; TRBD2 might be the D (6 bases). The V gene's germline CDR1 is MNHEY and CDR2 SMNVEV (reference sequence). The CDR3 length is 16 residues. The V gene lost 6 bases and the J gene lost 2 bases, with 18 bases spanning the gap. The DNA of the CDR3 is TGTGCCAGCAGATCTATAGCGGTTGTCGTCACAGATACGCAGTATTTT. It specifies CASRSIAVVVTDTQYF.

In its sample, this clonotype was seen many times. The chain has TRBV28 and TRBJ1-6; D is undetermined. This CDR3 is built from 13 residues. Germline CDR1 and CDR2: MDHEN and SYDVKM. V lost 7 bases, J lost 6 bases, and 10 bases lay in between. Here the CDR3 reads CASMVRANSPLHF. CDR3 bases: TGTGCCAGCATGGTGAGAGCTAATTCACCCCTCCACTTT.

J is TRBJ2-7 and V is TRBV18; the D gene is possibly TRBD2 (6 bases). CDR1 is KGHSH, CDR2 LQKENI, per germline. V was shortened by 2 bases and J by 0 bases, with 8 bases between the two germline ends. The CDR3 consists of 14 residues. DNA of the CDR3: TGTGCCAGCTCACCATTGGGGGGCTCCTACGAGCAGTACTTC. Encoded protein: CASSPLGGSYEQYF.

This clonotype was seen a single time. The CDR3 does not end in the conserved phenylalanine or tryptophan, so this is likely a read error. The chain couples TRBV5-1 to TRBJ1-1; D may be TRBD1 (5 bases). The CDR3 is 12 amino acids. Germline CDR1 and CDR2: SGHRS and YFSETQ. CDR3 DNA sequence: TGCGCCAGCGGGCGGGGGAACACTGAGGCTTTCCTT. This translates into CASGRGNTEAFL.

In DNA, the CDR3 is TGTGCCAGCAGTATGATGCGGGCACCCTACAATGAGCAGTTCTTC. Protein product: CASSMMRAPYNEQFF. The chain employs TRBV25-1 and TRBJ2-1, with D possibly TRBD2 on 5 matching bases. Trimming left V 5 bases short and J 2 bases short, with 13 bases between. The CDR3 is made up of 15 amino acids. Per germline, CDR1 MGHDK and CDR2 SYGVNS.

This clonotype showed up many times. In nucleotides, the CDR3 is TGTGCCAGCACCCTTACGCCAGATGGGGAGCTGTTTTTT. Its translation is CASTLTPDGELFF. The genes are TRBV3-1 and TRBJ2-2; D unresolved. This CDR3 spans 13 amino acids. The germline CDR1 and CDR2 sequences are LGHDT and YNNKEL (reference sequence). Trimming took off 7 bases at V and 8 bases at J, with 14 bases between the two ends.

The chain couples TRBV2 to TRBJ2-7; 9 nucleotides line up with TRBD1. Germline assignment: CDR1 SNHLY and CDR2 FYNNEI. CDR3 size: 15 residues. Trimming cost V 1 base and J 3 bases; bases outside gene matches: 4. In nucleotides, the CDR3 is TGTGCCAGCAGTGAAGGGACAGGGGTCCTCTACGAGCAGTACTTC. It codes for CASSEGTGVLYEQYF.

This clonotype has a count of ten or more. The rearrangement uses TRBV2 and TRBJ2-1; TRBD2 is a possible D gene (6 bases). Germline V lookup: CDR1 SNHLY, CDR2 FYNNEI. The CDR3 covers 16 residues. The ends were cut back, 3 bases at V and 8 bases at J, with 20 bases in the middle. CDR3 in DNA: TGTGCCAGCAGTGACGGACTAACCCCTAACAACTATGAGCAGTTCTTC. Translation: CASSDGLTPNNYEQFF.

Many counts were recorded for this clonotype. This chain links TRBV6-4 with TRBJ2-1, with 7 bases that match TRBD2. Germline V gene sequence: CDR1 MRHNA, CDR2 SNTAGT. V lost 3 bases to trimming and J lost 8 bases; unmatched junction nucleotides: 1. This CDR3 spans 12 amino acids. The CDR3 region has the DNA TGTGCCAGCAGTGAGGGAGGGGATGAGCAGTTCTTC. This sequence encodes CASSEGGDEQFF.

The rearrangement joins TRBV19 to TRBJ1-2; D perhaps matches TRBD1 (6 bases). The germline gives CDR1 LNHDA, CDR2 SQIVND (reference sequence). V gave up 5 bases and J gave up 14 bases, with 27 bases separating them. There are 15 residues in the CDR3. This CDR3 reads CASSFGGYTETVGTF. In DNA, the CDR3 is TGTGCCAGTAGTTTCGGGGGCTACACTGAGACGGTCGGAACCTTC.

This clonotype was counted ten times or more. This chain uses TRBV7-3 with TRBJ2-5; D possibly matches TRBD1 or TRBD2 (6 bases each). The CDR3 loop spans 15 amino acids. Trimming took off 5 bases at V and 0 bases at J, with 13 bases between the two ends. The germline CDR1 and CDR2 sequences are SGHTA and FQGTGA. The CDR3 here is CASSRGGGYQETQYF. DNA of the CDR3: TGTGCCAGCAGCCGAGGGGGAGGATACCAAGAGACCCAGTACTTC. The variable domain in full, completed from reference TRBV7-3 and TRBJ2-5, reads GAGVSQTPSNKVTEKGKYVELRCDPISGHTALYWYRQSLGQGPEFLIYFQGTGAADDSGLPNDRFFAVRPEGSVSTLKIQRTERGDSAVYLCASSRGGGYQETQYFGPGTRLLVL.

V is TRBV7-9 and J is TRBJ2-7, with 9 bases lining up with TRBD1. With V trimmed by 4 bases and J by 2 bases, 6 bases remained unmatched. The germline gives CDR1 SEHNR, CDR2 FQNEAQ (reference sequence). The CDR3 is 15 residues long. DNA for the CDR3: TGTGCCAGCAGCTCCGGGACAGGGATTGCCTACGAGCAGTACTTC. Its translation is CASSSGTGIAYEQYF.

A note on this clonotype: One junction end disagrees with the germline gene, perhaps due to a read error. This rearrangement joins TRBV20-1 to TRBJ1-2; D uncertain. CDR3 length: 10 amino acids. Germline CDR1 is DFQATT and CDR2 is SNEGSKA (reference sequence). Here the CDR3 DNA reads TGCAGTGCTAGAGATCGAGCGGAACCCTTC. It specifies CSARDRAEPF.

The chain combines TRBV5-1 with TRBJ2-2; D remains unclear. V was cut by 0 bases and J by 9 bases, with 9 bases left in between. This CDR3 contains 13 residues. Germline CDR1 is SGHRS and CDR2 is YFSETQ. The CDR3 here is CASSLGPVRELFF. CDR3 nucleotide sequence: TGCGCCAGCAGCTTGGGTCCGGTACGGGAGCTGTTTTTT.

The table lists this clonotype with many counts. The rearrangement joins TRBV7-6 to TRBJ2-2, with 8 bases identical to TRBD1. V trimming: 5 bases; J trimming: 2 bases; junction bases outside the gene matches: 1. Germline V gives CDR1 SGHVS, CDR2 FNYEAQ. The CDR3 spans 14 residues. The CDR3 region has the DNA TGTGCCAGCAGCGGACAGGGAAACACCGGGGAGCTGTTTTTT. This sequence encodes CASSGQGNTGELFF.

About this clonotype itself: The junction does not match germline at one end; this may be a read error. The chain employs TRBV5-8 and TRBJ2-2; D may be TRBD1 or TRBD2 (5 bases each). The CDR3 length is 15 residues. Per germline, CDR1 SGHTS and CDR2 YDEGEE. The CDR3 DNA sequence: TGTGCCAGCAGCTTGCTCAGGGAAAACACTGGGGAGCTGCTTTTT. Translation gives CASSLLRENTGELLF.

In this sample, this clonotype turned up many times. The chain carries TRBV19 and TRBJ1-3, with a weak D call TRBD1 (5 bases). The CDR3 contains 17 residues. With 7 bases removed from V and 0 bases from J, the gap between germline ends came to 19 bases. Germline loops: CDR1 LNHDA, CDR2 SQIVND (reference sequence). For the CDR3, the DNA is TGTGCCAGTAAACGTGGGGCACAGGCAGGCTCTGGAAACACCATATATTTT. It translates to CASKRGAQAGSGNTIYF.

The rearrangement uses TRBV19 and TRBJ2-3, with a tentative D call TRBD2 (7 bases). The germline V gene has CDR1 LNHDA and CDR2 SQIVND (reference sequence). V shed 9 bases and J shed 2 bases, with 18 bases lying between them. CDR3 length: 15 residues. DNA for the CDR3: TGTGCCAGCCGGGGGCGGGAGAGACTCACAGATACGCAGTATTTT. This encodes CASRGRERLTDTQYF.

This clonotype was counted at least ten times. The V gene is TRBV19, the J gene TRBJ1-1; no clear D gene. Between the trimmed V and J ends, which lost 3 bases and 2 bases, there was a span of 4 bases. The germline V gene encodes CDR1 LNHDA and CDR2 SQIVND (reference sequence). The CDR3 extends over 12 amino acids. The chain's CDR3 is CASSIGNTEAFF. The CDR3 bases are TGTGCCAGTAGTATCGGTAACACTGAAGCTTTCTTT.

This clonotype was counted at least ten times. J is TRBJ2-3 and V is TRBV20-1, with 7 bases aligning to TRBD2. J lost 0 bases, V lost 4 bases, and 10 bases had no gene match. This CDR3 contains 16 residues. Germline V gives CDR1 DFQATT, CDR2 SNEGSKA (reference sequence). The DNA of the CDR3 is TGCAGTGCTATCCCCCTTGGGGGGGTAAGCACAGATACGCAGTATTTT. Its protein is CSAIPLGGVSTDTQYF.

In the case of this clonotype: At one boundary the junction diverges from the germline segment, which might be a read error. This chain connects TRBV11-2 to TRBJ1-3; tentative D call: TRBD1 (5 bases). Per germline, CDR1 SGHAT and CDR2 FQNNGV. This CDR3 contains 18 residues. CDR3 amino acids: CAGRDNFWGASIGNTMYF. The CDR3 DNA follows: TGTGCCGGCAGGGATAATTTCTGGGGCGCTTCAATTGGAAACACCATGTATTTT.

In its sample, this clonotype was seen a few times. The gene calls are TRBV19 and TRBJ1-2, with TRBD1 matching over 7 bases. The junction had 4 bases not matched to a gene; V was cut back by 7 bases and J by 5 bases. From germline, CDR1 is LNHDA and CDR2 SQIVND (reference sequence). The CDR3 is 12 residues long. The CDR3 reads CASTGTAYGYTF. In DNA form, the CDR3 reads TGTGCCAGTACCGGGACAGCGTATGGCTACACCTTC.

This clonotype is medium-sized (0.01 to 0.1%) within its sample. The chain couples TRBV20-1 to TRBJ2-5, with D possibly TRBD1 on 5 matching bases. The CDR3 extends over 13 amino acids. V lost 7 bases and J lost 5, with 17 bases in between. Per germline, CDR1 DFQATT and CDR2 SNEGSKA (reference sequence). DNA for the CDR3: TGCAGTGTCAGAGACGCAGGGCGGGAGACCCAGTACTTC. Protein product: CSVRDAGRETQYF.

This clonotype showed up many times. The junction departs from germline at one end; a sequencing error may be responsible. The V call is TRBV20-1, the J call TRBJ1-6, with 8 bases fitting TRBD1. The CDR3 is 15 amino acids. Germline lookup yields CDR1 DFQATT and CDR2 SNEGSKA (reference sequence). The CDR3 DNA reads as TGCAGTGCCATTCACGGGACAGGACCTAATCCACCCCTCCACTTT. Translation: CSAIHGTGPNPPLHF.

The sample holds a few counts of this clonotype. The CDR3 spells CAISGTSGMAYNEQFF. CDR3 coding DNA: TGTGCCATCAGTGGTACTAGCGGGATGGCCTACAATGAGCAGTTCTTC. V gene TRBV10-3 combines with J gene TRBJ2-1, with TRBD2 matching 10 bases. CDR1 ENHRY and CDR2 SYGVKD come from the germline V gene. The J segment lost 2 bases and the V segment lost 4 bases, leaving 5 bases of the junction unmatched. The CDR3 runs 16 residues.

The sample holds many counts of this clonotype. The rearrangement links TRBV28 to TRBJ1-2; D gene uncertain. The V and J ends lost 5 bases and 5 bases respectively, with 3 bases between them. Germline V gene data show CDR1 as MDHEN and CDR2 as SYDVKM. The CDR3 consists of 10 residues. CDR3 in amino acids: CASSSYGYTF. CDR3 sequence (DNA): TGTGCCAGCAGTAGTTATGGCTACACCTTC.

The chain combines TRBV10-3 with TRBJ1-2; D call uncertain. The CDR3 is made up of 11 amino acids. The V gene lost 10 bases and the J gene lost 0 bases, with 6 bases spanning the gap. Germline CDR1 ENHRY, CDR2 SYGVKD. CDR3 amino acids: CATGTNYGYTF. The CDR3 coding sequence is TGTGCCACCGGGACTAACTATGGCTACACCTTC.